The source of this T cell receptor (beta chain) is a study of T cell responses to AZD1222 COVID-19 vaccine. Germline values: CDR1 SGHVS, CDR2 FNYEAQ. The length of the CDR3 is 16 residues. The V end lost 0 bases, the J end lost 2 bases, and 14 bases lay between the germline ends. The table came from immunoSEQ multiplex PCR; TCRdb's copy has only in-frame clones and leaves some out. The sample records 20,000 to 25,000 clones, around 86% being singletons. Overall study findings and caveats: As reported, nearly half of all spike-specific TCRs target variant regions that are unmutated. Every sample of the repertoires postdated the peak T cell response.

On this clone itself: Its antigen is not identified.

V is TRBV7-6 and J is TRBJ2-7; a weak D match, TRBD2 (6 bases). The source was peripheral blood, collected 28 days after the second AZD1222 dose. This receptor was obtained from an adult who received the AZD1222 COVID-19 vaccine. The CDR3 reads CASSLAWGEAAYEQYF. In nucleotides, the CDR3 is TGTGCCAGCAGCTTAGCGTGGGGGGAGGCAGCCTACGAGCAGTACTTC.